The present T cell receptor (beta chain) was sequenced within a study of T cell clonality in common variable immunodeficiency. Equal genomic DNA amounts from CVID and control samples were sequenced. Assay: immunoSEQ multiplex PCR; the TCRdb copy retains only in-frame clones and omits some. The sample presents 35,000 to 50,000 clones, none singletons. As for this clone: Its antigen is not known. The CDR3 end is not reached by the read, which stops 3 residues before it; the germline J gene fills it in.

This CDR3 is built from 17 residues. V gave up 6 bases and J gave up 0 bases, with 21 bases separating them. CDR1 is DFQATT, CDR2 SNEGSKA, per germline (reference sequence). Study-wide results and limits: Fewer TCRbeta clones were shared among CVID subjects than controls.

The clonotype was recovered from a person aged 18-70 years in good health. The specimen sequenced was peripheral blood mononuclear cells. V gene TRBV20-1 combines with J gene TRBJ1-3; no reliable D call. The chain's CDR3 is CSAFPPGGGGSGNTIYF. The DNA read from the CDR3 is TGCAGTGCCTTTCCCCCTGGCGGCGGCGGCTCTGGAAACACC.